This paragraph reports one T cell receptor (beta chain). Its antigen is still unknown. During the collection period, no donor immune events like infections were recorded. Only in-frame clones appear in the TCRdb table, and some are missing; sequencing was by immunoSEQ multiplex PCR. The sample includes 80,000 to 90,000 clones, approximately 86% of them seen just once. This specimen comes from a study of identifying expanded T cells in peripheral blood. Findings of the study overall: Across healthy donors, higher total template counts meant significantly greater approximately two-week count variance. Over two and four weeks, about 16 and 19 clones changed, versus around 1.3 between replicates.

The germline V gene encodes CDR1 GTSNPN and CDR2 SVGIG (reference sequence). V dropped 3 bases and J dropped 7 bases, with 15 bases sitting between them. This CDR3 comprises 13 residues. This sequence was found in a person aged 18 to 70 in good health. The V and J genes are TRBV30 and TRBJ2-5; D might be TRBD1 or TRBD2, each matching 5 bases. The sequencing input was blood. The CDR3 here is CAWSPGPSGTQYF. The CDR3, as DNA: TGTGCCTGGAGCCCGGGGCCGTCCGGGACCCAGTACTTC.